Included here is one T cell receptor beta chain sequence, with context. The CDR3 spans 14 residues. The V gene end was trimmed by 5 bases and the J gene end by 5 bases; junction bases not matched to a gene: 3. The germline V gene has CDR1 SEHNR and CDR2 FQNEAQ (reference sequence). The primer mix had 60 Vbeta and 13 Jbeta primers. The assay was immunoSEQ multiplex PCR, and TCRdb's table has in-frame clones only and misses some. The sample shows 85,000 to 100,000 clones, around 80% of them seen only once. This specimen belongs to a study of cytomegalovirus exposure and HLA in healthy donors. The source material was PBMCs. The gene calls are TRBV7-9 and TRBJ1-6; TRBD1 aligns across 7 bases. This clonotype was sampled from a man between 25 and 39 years old in good health and CMV-seronegative. The CDR3: CASSRDSHNSPLHF. CDR3 DNA sequence: TGTGCCAGCAGCCGGGACAGCCATAATTCACCCCTCCACTTT.